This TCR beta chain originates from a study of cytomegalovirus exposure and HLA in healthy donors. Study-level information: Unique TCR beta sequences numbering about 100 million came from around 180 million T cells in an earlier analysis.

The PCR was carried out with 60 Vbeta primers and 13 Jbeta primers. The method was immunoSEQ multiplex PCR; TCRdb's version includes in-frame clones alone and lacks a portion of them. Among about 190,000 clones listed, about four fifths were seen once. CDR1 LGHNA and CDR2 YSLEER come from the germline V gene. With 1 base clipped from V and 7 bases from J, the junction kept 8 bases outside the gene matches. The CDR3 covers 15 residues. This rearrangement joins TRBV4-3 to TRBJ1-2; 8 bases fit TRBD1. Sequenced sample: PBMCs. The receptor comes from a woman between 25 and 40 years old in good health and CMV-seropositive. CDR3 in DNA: TGCGCCAGCAGCCAAGTTAGGGGCAGGGGGCGTGGCTACACCTTC. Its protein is CASSQVRGRGRGYTF.